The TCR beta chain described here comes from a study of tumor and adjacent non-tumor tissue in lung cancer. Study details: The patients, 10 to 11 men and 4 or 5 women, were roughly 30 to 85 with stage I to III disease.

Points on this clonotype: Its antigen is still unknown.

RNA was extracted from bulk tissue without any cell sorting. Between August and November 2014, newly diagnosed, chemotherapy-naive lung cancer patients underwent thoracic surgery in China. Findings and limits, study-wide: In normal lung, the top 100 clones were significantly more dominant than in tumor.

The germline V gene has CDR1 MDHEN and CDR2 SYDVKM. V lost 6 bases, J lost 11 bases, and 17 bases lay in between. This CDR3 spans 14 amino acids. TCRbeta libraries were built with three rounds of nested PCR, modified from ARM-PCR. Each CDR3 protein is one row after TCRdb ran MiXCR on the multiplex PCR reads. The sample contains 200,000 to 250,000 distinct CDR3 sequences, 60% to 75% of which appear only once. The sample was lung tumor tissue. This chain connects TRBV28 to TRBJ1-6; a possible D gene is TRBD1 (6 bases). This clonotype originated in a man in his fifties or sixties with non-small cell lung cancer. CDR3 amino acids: CASSWGRNYTPLHF. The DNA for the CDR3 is TGTGCCAGCAGCTGGGGGCGGAATTATACACCCCTCCACTTT.